Following are 8 T cell receptor beta chains from one sample sequenced in a study of blood T cell repertoires in COVID-19. Repertoires were generated with immunoSEQ multiplex PCR, while TCRdb's copy carries only in-frame clones and drops some. The table has 95,000 to 100,000 clones, just under 85% seen once. The sequenced sample consisted of peripheral blood. Receptor source: a man between 65 and 85 years old with acute or convalescent COVID-19.

This clone was seen only a few times. The DNA of the CDR3 is TGTGCCAGCAGCGTAGGTCAGCGTAGCACAGATACGCAGTATTTT. The encoded protein is CASSVGQRSTDTQYF. The chain links TRBV9 to TRBJ2-3; D call uncertain. CDR3 length: 15 amino acids. The V end lost 0 bases, the J end lost 0 bases, and 8 bases lay between the germline ends. Germline V lookup: CDR1 SGDLS, CDR2 YYNGEE.

The chain joins TRBV18 to TRBJ1-3; TRBD1 aligns across 7 bases. Germline lookup yields CDR1 KGHSH and CDR2 LQKENI. This CDR3 contains 19 residues. With 3 bases clipped from V and 0 bases from J, the junction kept 14 bases outside the gene matches. The CDR3 region has the DNA TGTGCCAGCTCACCGACAGGGTCTCGGTTAAAGAGCTCTGGAAACACCATATATTTT. It translates to CASSPTGSRLKSSGNTIYF.

The rearrangement joins TRBV10-3 to TRBJ2-1, with TRBD2 matching 13 bases. CDR3 length: 15 amino acids. V gave up 3 bases and J gave up 6 bases; unmatched junction bases: 2. Germline loops: CDR1 ENHRY, CDR2 SYGVKD. CDR3 residues: CAISDGTSGANEQFF. The DNA for the CDR3 is TGTGCCATCAGTGATGGGACTAGCGGGGCCAATGAGCAGTTCTTC.

The V and J genes are TRBV28 and TRBJ1-1, with D uncertain. The V end was cut by 6 bases, the J end by 10 bases, with 15 bases between. The CDR3 has 12 amino acids. CDR1 and CDR2 from the germline V gene are MDHEN and SYDVKM. The CDR3 DNA sequence: TGTGCCAGCAGCCCTGAGCCGTACGGAGCTTTCTTT. Its protein is CASSPEPYGAFF.

This clone was counted between two and nine times. This rearrangement joins TRBV28 to TRBJ2-5, with 7 bases aligning to TRBD2. Unmatched junction bases numbered 11, after V lost 2 bases and J lost 5 bases. Germline V lookup: CDR1 MDHEN, CDR2 SYDVKM. This CDR3 is built from 16 residues. The chain's CDR3 is CASSLTAGVLAETQYF. The CDR3 DNA is TGTGCCAGCAGTTTAACGGCGGGAGTTTTGGCGGAGACCCAGTACTTC.

This chain joins TRBV14 and TRBJ2-7; D remains ambiguous. The V end lost 4 bases, the J end lost 3 bases, and 7 bases lay between the germline ends. Germline lookup yields CDR1 SGHDN and CDR2 FVKESK. The CDR3 is 12 residues long. As DNA, the CDR3 is TGTGCCAGCAGCCCGAGCGACTACGAGCAGTACTTC. It codes for CASSPSDYEQYF.

The chain has TRBV5-1 and TRBJ1-1, with D possibly being TRBD1 (5 bases). V lost 1 base and J 5 bases, leaving 12 bases between the germline ends. Germline V gene data show CDR1 as SGHRS and CDR2 as YFSETQ. This CDR3 spans 14 amino acids. CDR3 region: CASSLMEGRTEAFF. Written as DNA, the CDR3 is TGCGCCAGCAGCTTGATGGAGGGGAGGACTGAAGCTTTCTTT.

This clone was seen a handful of times. This chain links TRBV7-2 with TRBJ1-3, with 7 bases lining up with TRBD1. The CDR3 loop spans 16 amino acids. Trimming removed 3 bases from V and 0 bases from J; junction bases left unmatched: 5. Germline lookup yields CDR1 SGHTA and CDR2 FQGNSA. The CDR3 sequence: CASSFSGTASGNTIYF. The CDR3 nucleotides read TGTGCCAGCAGCTTCTCTGGGACAGCCTCTGGAAACACCATATATTTT.